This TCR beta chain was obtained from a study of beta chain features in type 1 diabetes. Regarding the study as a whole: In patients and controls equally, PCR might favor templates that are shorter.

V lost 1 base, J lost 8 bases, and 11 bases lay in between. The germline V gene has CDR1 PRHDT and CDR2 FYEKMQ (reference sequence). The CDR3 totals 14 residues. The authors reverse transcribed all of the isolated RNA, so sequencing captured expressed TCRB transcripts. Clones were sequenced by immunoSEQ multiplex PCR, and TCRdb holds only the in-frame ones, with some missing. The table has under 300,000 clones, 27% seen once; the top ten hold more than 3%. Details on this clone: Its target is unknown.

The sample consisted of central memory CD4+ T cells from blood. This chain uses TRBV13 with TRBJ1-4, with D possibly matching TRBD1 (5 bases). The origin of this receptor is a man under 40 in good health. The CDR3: CASSLAAGQEKLFF. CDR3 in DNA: TGTGCCAGCAGCTTAGCTGCAGGGCAGGAAAAACTGTTTTTT.